This entry lists 7 T cell receptor beta chains sequenced from one sample in a study of cytomegalovirus exposure and HLA in healthy donors. A multiplex PCR was run with 60 Vbeta primers and 13 Jbeta primers. TCRdb's copy holds only in-frame clones and misses some; the assay was immunoSEQ multiplex PCR. This table has hundreds of thousands of clones, around 78% appearing once. Specimen: PBMCs. These receptors all stem from a boy between 10 and 17 years old in good health and CMV-seronegative.

This chain joins TRBV2 and TRBJ1-5; a weak D match, TRBD1 (6 bases). Deletions cut 4 bases from V and 3 bases from J, with 22 bases between. The germline gives CDR1 SNHLY, CDR2 FYNNEI. The CDR3 loop spans 18 amino acids. The CDR3 nucleotides are TGTGCCAGCAGTGGGCCTACGTATCTGGACAGCACCAATCAGCCCCAGCATTTT. It yields the protein CASSGPTYLDSTNQPQHF.

This chain links TRBV11-3 with TRBJ1-3; weak D call: TRBD1 (6 bases). Deletions cut 5 bases from V and 3 bases from J, with 17 bases between. CDR3 length: 16 amino acids. Germline V lookup: CDR1 SGHNT, CDR2 YENEEA. For the CDR3, the DNA is TGTGCCAGCAGCGCCGAGCAGGGGTTCAGTGGAAACACCATATATTTT. Residues: CASSAEQGFSGNTIYF.

The DNA of the CDR3 is TGTGCCAGCAGTGAAGCGCGATTCACTGAAGCTTTCTTT. Residues: CASSEARFTEAFF. This chain connects TRBV2 to TRBJ1-1; D not certain. The CDR3 sequence is 13 residues long. Germline-derived CDR1 and CDR2 are SNHLY and FYNNEI. V dropped 0 bases and J dropped 4 bases, with 6 bases sitting between them.

V usage is TRBV4-1 and J usage is TRBJ2-1; TRBD2 aligns across 9 bases. There are 20 residues in the CDR3. Germline trimming cut 4 bases from V and 5 bases from J; bases unmatched to any gene: 21. Germline V gene data show CDR1 as MGHRA and CDR2 as YSYEKL. CDR3 residues: CASSRSSGRLAAPHHNEQFF. For the CDR3, the DNA is TGCGCCAGCAGCCGATCCTCCGGGAGACTAGCGGCCCCTCACCACAATGAGCAGTTCTTC.

The chain carries TRBV28 and TRBJ2-7; 8 nucleotides match TRBD2. The J segment lost 3 bases and the V segment lost 5 bases, leaving 12 bases of the junction unmatched. CDR1 MDHEN and CDR2 SYDVKM come from the germline V gene. The CDR3 has 16 amino acids. The DNA of the CDR3 is TGTGCCAGCAGTCTAAACGGGGGACTAGTTGGCTACGAGCAGTACTTC. Amino acids: CASSLNGGLVGYEQYF.

The chain recombines TRBV9 with TRBJ1-4, with D perhaps TRBD1 (6 bases). Looked up from germline, CDR1 is SGDLS and CDR2 is YYNGEE. This CDR3 has 14 residues. Trimming stripped 0 bases from V and 6 bases from J, with 9 bases between. The CDR3 DNA reads TGTGCCAGCAGCGTAGGGTCAGGGGATGAAAAACTGTTTTTT. This codes for CASSVGSGDEKLFF.

V usage is TRBV5-1 and J usage is TRBJ2-1, with 11 bases identical to TRBD2. This CDR3 spans 18 amino acids. The trim removed 1 base at V and 3 bases at J, leaving 9 bases unmatched. Germline lookup yields CDR1 SGHRS and CDR2 YFSETQ. The CDR3 is CASSLRPGTSGFYNEQFF. CDR3 bases: TGCGCCAGCAGCTTGCGTCCGGGGACTAGCGGTTTCTACAATGAGCAGTTCTTC.